Listed below are T cell receptor beta chains from one sample, sequenced in a study of OX40 agonist ivuxolimab in advanced cancers. Produced via immunoSEQ multiplex PCR; TCRdb's table is partial and in-frame only. Of 70,000 or so clones listed, just under 85% were seen once; the top ten hold 5% to 7%. Sequenced here: CD4+ or CD8+ T cells sorted from blood, sampled in a trial of the OX40 agonist ivuxolimab. The origin of the receptors is an adult with an advanced solid tumor such as melanoma, head and neck, liver or kidney cancer. CDR3s include the opening cysteine and the closing phenylalanine or tryptophan. The D gene is left open where the match is weak. Size values are once, few and many counts, or a class for expanded clones, and some rows have none.

j_gene: TRBJ2-7; v_gene: TRBV6-5; d_gene: .; abundance: .; CDR3nt: TGTGCCAGCAGTTACTTAGCGGAGGCCTACGAGCAGTACTTC; CDR3aa: CASSYLAEAYEQYF
j_gene: TRBJ1-1; v_gene: TRBV5-6; d_gene: .; abundance: .; CDR3nt: TGTGCCAGCAGCCAAATCCAGGGACGAGAAGCTTTCTTT; CDR3aa: CASSQIQGREAFF
j_gene: TRBJ1-5; v_gene: TRBV10-3; d_gene: .; abundance: .; CDR3nt: TGTGCCATCAGTGAAGGGTTGGGGGCGAGTCAGCCCCAGCATTTT; CDR3aa: CAISEGLGASQPQHF
j_gene: TRBJ1-3; v_gene: TRBV9; d_gene: .; abundance: .; CDR3nt: TGTGCCAGCAGCACCCAGGGACTTAACTCTGGAAACACCATATATTTT; CDR3aa: CASSTQGLNSGNTIYF
j_gene: TRBJ2-4; v_gene: TRBV4-2; d_gene: .; abundance: .; CDR3nt: TGTGCCAGCAGCCAAGTAATAGGGGAAAACATTCAGTACTTC; CDR3aa: CASSQVIGENIQYF
j_gene: TRBJ1-1; v_gene: TRBV6-5; d_gene: .; abundance: .; CDR3nt: TGTGCCAGCAGTTACTCTCGGCAGGGAGGCACTGAAGCTTTCTTT; CDR3aa: CASSYSRQGGTEAFF
j_gene: TRBJ2-7; v_gene: TRBV18; d_gene: TRBD2; abundance: .; CDR3nt: TGTGCCAGCTCACGGGGGACTAGCGGGAGCGGGAACGAGCAGTACTTC; CDR3aa: CASSRGTSGSGNEQYF
j_gene: TRBJ1-1; v_gene: TRBV10-2; d_gene: TRBD1; abundance: few; CDR3nt: TGCGCCAGCATCAGGGACAGGAACACTGAAGCTTTCTTT; CDR3aa: CASIRDRNTEAFF
j_gene: TRBJ1-4; v_gene: TRBV7-9; d_gene: .; abundance: .; CDR3nt: TGTGCCAGCAGCTCGATTCCCCAAGGGCGGACCGAAAAACTGTTTTTT; CDR3aa: CASSSIPQGRTEKLFF
j_gene: TRBJ1-5; v_gene: TRBV19; d_gene: .; abundance: few; CDR3nt: TGTGCCAGTAGTATCGGGGCGAGGGGCAATCAGCCCCAGCATTTT; CDR3aa: CASSIGARGNQPQHF
j_gene: TRBJ1-5; v_gene: TRBV28; d_gene: .; abundance: once; CDR3nt: TGTGCTTCTAAAAGCAATCAGCCCCAGCATTTT; CDR3aa: CASKSNQPQHF
j_gene: TRBJ1-6; v_gene: TRBV11-2; d_gene: .; abundance: many; CDR3nt: TGTGCCAGCAGCTTAACGGGCAATAATTCACCCCTCCACTTT; CDR3aa: CASSLTGNNSPLHF
j_gene: TRBJ2-6; v_gene: TRBV27; d_gene: .; abundance: .; CDR3nt: TGTGCCAGCAGTTTATCGTCTGGGGCCAACGTCCTGACTTTC; CDR3aa: CASSLSSGANVLTF
j_gene: TRBJ2-7; v_gene: TRBV7-2; d_gene: .; abundance: .; CDR3nt: TGTGCCAGCAGCACCCCCCAGGGGCGGGCCTACGAGCAGTACTTC; CDR3aa: CASSTPQGRAYEQYF
j_gene: TRBJ2-2; v_gene: TRBV6-1; d_gene: TRBD1; abundance: .; CDR3nt: TGTGCCAGCAGTGAATACTGGACAGGTTCCCCCGGGGAGCTGTTTTTT; CDR3aa: CASSEYWTGSPGELFF
j_gene: TRBJ2-3; v_gene: TRBV9; d_gene: TRBD2; abundance: .; CDR3nt: TGTGCCAGCACGGCGGGAGGGTTCACAGATACGCAGTATTTT; CDR3aa: CASTAGGFTDTQYF
j_gene: TRBJ1-2; v_gene: TRBV7-9; d_gene: .; abundance: .; CDR3nt: TGTGCCAGCAGCTGGTGGGACGGGACCCTCGGCTACACCTTC; CDR3aa: CASSWWDGTLGYTF
j_gene: TRBJ2-3; v_gene: TRBV5-6; d_gene: .; abundance: few; CDR3nt: TGTGCCAGCAGCTTTTTTAGCACAGATACGCAGTATTTT; CDR3aa: CASSFFSTDTQYF
j_gene: TRBJ2-2; v_gene: TRBV28; d_gene: .; abundance: .; CDR3nt: TGTGCCAGCAGGGGGGGCATCGGGGAGCTGTTTTTT; CDR3aa: CASRGGIGELFF
j_gene: TRBJ1-3; v_gene: TRBV30; d_gene: .; abundance: .; CDR3nt: TGTGCCTGTTGGGACCGGGGAAGGGGAAACACCATATATTTT; CDR3aa: CACWDRGRGNTIYF
j_gene: TRBJ2-7; v_gene: TRBV6-6; d_gene: TRBD1; abundance: once; CDR3nt: TGTGCCAGCGGGACAGGGGCGCGCGAGCAGTACTTC; CDR3aa: CASGTGAREQYF
j_gene: TRBJ2-1; v_gene: TRBV19; d_gene: .; abundance: .; CDR3nt: TGTGCCAGTAGTATAGTTACCCTGGGGTCCTACAATGAGCAGTTCTTC; CDR3aa: CASSIVTLGSYNEQFF
j_gene: TRBJ1-2; v_gene: TRBV10-1; d_gene: .; abundance: .; CDR3nt: TGCGCCAGCAGTGTCCGGAGCGACTATGGCTACACCTTC; CDR3aa: CASSVRSDYGYTF
j_gene: TRBJ2-3; v_gene: TRBV19; d_gene: TRBD1; abundance: .; CDR3nt: TGTGCCAGTAATAAACGGGGTACAGGGGGTAACCGCGGCACAGATACGCAGTATTTT; CDR3aa: CASNKRGTGGNRGTDTQYF
j_gene: TRBJ2-1; v_gene: TRBV5-1; d_gene: TRBD2; abundance: .; CDR3nt: TGCGCCAGCAGTCCCGGGGGAGGGGCCTACAATGAGCAGTTCTTC; CDR3aa: CASSPGGGAYNEQFF
j_gene: TRBJ2-3; v_gene: TRBV7-3; d_gene: .; abundance: .; CDR3nt: TGTGCCAGCAGCTTAGTGGGACCGGGCGCAGATACGCAGTATTTT; CDR3aa: CASSLVGPGADTQYF
j_gene: TRBJ2-2; v_gene: TRBV18; d_gene: .; abundance: .; CDR3nt: TGTGCCAGCTCACCATTTGCCGGATCGAACACCGGGGAGCTGTTTTTT; CDR3aa: CASSPFAGSNTGELFF
j_gene: TRBJ2-1; v_gene: TRBV29-1; d_gene: .; abundance: .; CDR3nt: TGCAGCGTTGCGGGCGGAATATACAATGAGCAGTTCTTC; CDR3aa: CSVAGGIYNEQFF
j_gene: TRBJ2-3; v_gene: TRBV29-1; d_gene: .; abundance: .; CDR3nt: TGCAGCGTTACGAGCACAGATACGCAGTATTTT; CDR3aa: CSVTSTDTQYF
j_gene: TRBJ2-2; v_gene: TRBV5-4; d_gene: .; abundance: .; CDR3nt: TGTGCCAGCAGCTTGGACTCGAACACCGGGGAGCTGTTTTTT; CDR3aa: CASSLDSNTGELFF
j_gene: TRBJ2-1; v_gene: TRBV5-1; d_gene: .; abundance: .; CDR3nt: TGCGCCAGCAGCTCCACCTTCCTTGACAGTAGGGTTGAGCAGTTCTTC; CDR3aa: CASSSTFLDSRVEQFF
j_gene: TRBJ2-7; v_gene: TRBV4-1; d_gene: TRBD1; abundance: .; CDR3nt: TGCGCCAGCAGCCGGCCGGGACAGGGCGTCTACGAGCAGTACTTC; CDR3aa: CASSRPGQGVYEQYF
j_gene: TRBJ2-1; v_gene: TRBV6-4; d_gene: .; abundance: once; CDR3nt: TGTGCCAGCAGTGACTCTGGGTCAGGGGGGGGCGATGAGCAGTTCTTC; CDR3aa: CASSDSGSGGGDEQFF
j_gene: TRBJ1-3; v_gene: TRBV5-6; d_gene: .; abundance: .; CDR3nt: TGTGCCAGCAGCGCGGACAGCTACTCTGGAAACACCATATATTTT; CDR3aa: CASSADSYSGNTIYF
j_gene: TRBJ2-3; v_gene: TRBV30; d_gene: TRBD1; abundance: .; CDR3nt: TGTGCCTGGAGGAGGGACAGCTTTTCCACAGATACGCAGTATTTT; CDR3aa: CAWRRDSFSTDTQYF
j_gene: TRBJ2-7; v_gene: TRBV5-1; d_gene: .; abundance: .; CDR3nt: TGCGCCAGCAGCTTGGTGGTCCTACAGTCGGGGGAGCAGTACTTC; CDR3aa: CASSLVVLQSGEQYF
j_gene: TRBJ1-2; v_gene: TRBV28; d_gene: TRBD1; abundance: .; CDR3nt: TGTGCCAGCAGTTTAAGGACAGGTACCTTCTTCTTC; CDR3aa: CASSLRTGTFFF